The T cell receptor (beta chain) under discussion was sequenced for a study of blood T cell repertoires in COVID-19. Study as a whole: Some COVID-19 samples were acute and others convalescent; all came from the United States, Italy and Spain. Sources were T cells, B-cell-depleted T cells, or PBMCs; the material itself was cDNA or gDNA.

Germline CDR1 SQVTM, CDR2 ANQGSEA. Trimming took 7 bases from V and 0 from J, leaving 9 bases between them. The length of the CDR3 is 12 residues. In the authors' workflow: Nucleated cell number was recorded as an estimate derived from reference gene primer amplification. The method was immunoSEQ multiplex PCR; TCRdb's version includes in-frame clones alone and lacks a portion of them. The DNA gave D and trimming, while V, J and clone size come from that table. The top ten clones hold less than 3.5% of a sample with more than 75,000 clones, about 89% of them seen once. Enrolment of Seattle patients took place during active infection, and they were followed longitudinally.

The TCR sequence derives from a man in his fifties with COVID-19, enrolled during active disease. The sample was peripheral blood. The V call is TRBV29-1, the J call TRBJ1-1; D might be TRBD1 (6 bases). CDR3 DNA: TGCAGCGCTGACAGGTTGAACACTGAAGCTTTCTTT. Translating it yields CSADRLNTEAFF.